This TCR beta chain comes out of a study of glioma-infiltrating T cells. Study-level points and caveats: Only very few CDR3 sequences appeared in both tissue and blood. Tissue-blood divergence was below expectation in non-neoplastic patients, above in gliomas.

Of note for this clonotype: Its antigen is not known.

TCR alpha and beta CDR3 regions were amplified from RNA using iRepertoire nested multiplex PCR. Tissue mRNA or PBMC total RNA, roughly 90-400 ng, went into one-step reverse transcription and amplification. TCRdb processed the multiplex PCR reads anew with MiXCR; each CDR3 protein has one entry. The sample consists of around 190,000 distinct CDR3 sequences, about 32% of them appearing once. This TCR came from a human donor with low-grade glioma or glioblastoma, undergoing nonglioma brain surgery, or in good health (not recorded which). Sequencing was done on a sample of glioma tissue, nonneoplastic brain tissue, or PBMCs (not recorded which).

The CDR3 sequence is CASISTSGSKWKKQFF. For the CDR3, the DNA is TGTGCCAGTATTTCGACTAGCGGGAGTAAGTGGAAAAAGCAGTTCTTC. The chain employs TRBV19 and TRBJ2-1; TRBD2 matches at 12 bases. The V and J ends lost 7 bases and 11 bases, in that order; junction bases with no gene match: 15. The CDR3 covers 16 residues. CDR1 and CDR2 (germline): LNHDA, SQIVND (reference sequence).